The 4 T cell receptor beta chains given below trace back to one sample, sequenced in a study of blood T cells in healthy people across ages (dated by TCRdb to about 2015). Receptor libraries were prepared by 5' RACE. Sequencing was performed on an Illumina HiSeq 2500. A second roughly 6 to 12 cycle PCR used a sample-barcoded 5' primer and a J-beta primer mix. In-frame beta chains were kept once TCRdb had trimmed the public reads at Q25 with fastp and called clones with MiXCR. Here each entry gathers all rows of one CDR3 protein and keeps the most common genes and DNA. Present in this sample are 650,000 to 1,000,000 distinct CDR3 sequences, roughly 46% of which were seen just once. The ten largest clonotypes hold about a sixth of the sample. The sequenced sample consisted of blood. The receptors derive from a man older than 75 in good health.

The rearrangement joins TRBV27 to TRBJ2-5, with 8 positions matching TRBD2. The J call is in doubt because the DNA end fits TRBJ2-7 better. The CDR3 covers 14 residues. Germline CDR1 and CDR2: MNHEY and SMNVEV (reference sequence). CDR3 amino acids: CASSSTSGGTEQYF. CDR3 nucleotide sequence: TGTGCCAGCAGTTCAACTAGCGGAGGCACCGAGCAGTACTTC.

The CDR3 nucleotides read TGTGCCAGCAGCGATCGGGGGGGAGTGGAGACCCAGTACTTC. This sequence encodes CASSDRGGVETQYF. The chain couples TRBV21-1 to TRBJ2-7; TRBD2, as called in the table, went unchecked against the DNA. The end of the DNA aligns better with TRBJ2-5, so the J call may be wrong. TRBV21-1 constitutes a pseudogene. The CDR3 runs 14 residues.

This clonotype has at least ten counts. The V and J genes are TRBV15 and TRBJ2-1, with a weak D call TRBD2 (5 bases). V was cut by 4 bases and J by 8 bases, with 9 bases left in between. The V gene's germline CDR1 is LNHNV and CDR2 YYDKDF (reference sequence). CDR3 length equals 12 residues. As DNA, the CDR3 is TGTGCCACCAGCACAGAGGGTTATGAGCAGTTCTTC. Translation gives CATSTEGYEQFF.

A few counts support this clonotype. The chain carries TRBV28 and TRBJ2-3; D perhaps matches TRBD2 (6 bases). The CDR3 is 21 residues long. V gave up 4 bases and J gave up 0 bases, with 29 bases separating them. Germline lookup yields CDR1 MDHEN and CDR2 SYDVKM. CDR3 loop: CASSSLPKAAGITFSTDTQYF. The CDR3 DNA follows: TGTGCCAGCAGTTCACTCCCAAAGGCCGCGGGGATTACCTTTAGCACAGATACGCAGTATTTT. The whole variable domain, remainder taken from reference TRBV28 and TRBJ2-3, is DVKVTQSSRYLVKRTGEKVFLECVQDMDHENMFWYRQDPGLGLRLIYFSYDVKMKEKGDIPEGYSVSREKKERFSLILESASTNQTSMYLCASSSLPKAAGITFSTDTQYFGPGTRLTVL.